The T cell receptor beta chain under discussion was sequenced for a study of CD8 T cells in ankylosing spondylitis. Study conclusions and caveats: What appeared characteristic of ankylosing spondylitis blood was a TCR beta motif of fewer than ten highly homologous variants.

Germline CDR1 reads SGHRS; CDR2 reads YFSETQ. V was pared by 3 bases and J by 7 bases, with 14 bases between. This CDR3 contains 14 residues. TCRdb processed the 5' RACE reads anew with MiXCR; each CDR3 protein has one entry. The sample includes around 480,000 distinct CDR3 sequences, about a sixth of them seen just once. The table lists this clonotype with many counts. No antigen is known for it. J is TRBJ1-5 and V is TRBV5-1; no firm D call. The origin of this receptor is a male donor with ankylosing spondylitis. Sequencing was carried out using blood, either unsorted or a sorted T cell fraction (not recorded which). DNA of the CDR3: TGCGCCAGCAGCTCAGACGGGTCCGGGCAGCCCCAGCATTTT. This sequence encodes CASSSDGSGQPQHF. The whole variable domain, filled in from reference TRBV5-1 and TRBJ1-5, reads KAGVTQTPRYLIKTRGQQVTLSCSPISGHRSVSWYQQTPGQGLQFLFEYFSETQRNKGNFPGRFSGRQFSNSRSEMNVSTLELGDSALYLCASSSDGSGQPQHFGDGTRLSIL.